This T cell receptor beta chain was captured in a study of control samples from healthy donors and cancer patients. The germline gives CDR1 SGHTA, CDR2 FQGNSA. The CDR3 spans 12 residues. V gave up 2 bases and J gave up 4 bases, with 6 bases separating them. The protocol was immunoSEQ multiplex PCR, while the TCRdb copy is restricted to in-frame clones and leaves out a portion. The data show 51,000 or so clones, 75% to 90% seen once. This sequence originates from a man in his 70s in good health. The chain recombines TRBV7-2 with TRBJ2-7; D remains ambiguous. Source material: blood. The CDR3 DNA reads as TGTGCCAGCAGCTTAACAAGATACGAGCAGTACTTC. Its protein product is CASSLTRYEQYF.